This is a list of T cell receptor beta chains from one sample in a study of Ad26.COV2.S vaccination and SARS-CoV-2 variants. Method: immunoSEQ multiplex PCR; TCRdb's copy keeps in-frame clones and lacks some. The sample has a few hundred thousand clones, around nine tenths seen once. This specimen was peripheral blood, taken in a trial of Ad26.COV2.S vaccine versus placebo. The receptors were gathered from a person between 18 and 59 years old who received the Ad26.COV2.S COVID-19 vaccine or a placebo. The conserved cysteine and the conserved F or W are not part of the CDR3 here. Not all rows give a size; the values are once, few, many and, for expanded clones, a class.

v_call: TRBV7-9; clone_size: .; cdr3_aa: ASSPHGEPQH
v_call: TRBV20-1; clone_size: .; cdr3_aa: SAENTEAF
v_call: TRBV7-9; clone_size: once; cdr3_aa: ASSQYRGLAQNTGELF
v_call: TRBV4-3; clone_size: .; cdr3_aa: ASSQDDIYNEQF
v_call: TRBV6-1; clone_size: .; cdr3_aa: ASSEFKGGAGYGYT
v_call: TRBV7-2; clone_size: .; cdr3_aa: ASSLGGVQPQH
v_call: TRBV5-4; clone_size: once; cdr3_aa: ASSRGGAGNTIY
v_call: TRBV6-1; clone_size: .; cdr3_aa: ASSEAPGQVLYEQY
v_call: TRBV2; clone_size: .; cdr3_aa: ASRYIPTGELF
v_call: TRBV4-1; clone_size: .; cdr3_aa: ASSQVRGSYEQY
v_call: TRBV19; clone_size: .; cdr3_aa: ASRNLAGKNGAAKNIQY
v_call: TRBV5-1; clone_size: .; cdr3_aa: ASSYQGATYEQY
v_call: TRBV7-9; clone_size: .; cdr3_aa: ASSLDARLRVYNEQF
v_call: TRBV6-2/TRBV6-3; clone_size: .; cdr3_aa: ASSSRKGGYT
v_call: TRBV20-1; clone_size: .; cdr3_aa: SASRGVSGYGYT
v_call: TRBV28; clone_size: once; cdr3_aa: ASSLGAKNIQY
v_call: TRBV7-3; clone_size: .; cdr3_aa: ASSIQGTNTEAF
v_call: TRBV5-1; clone_size: .; cdr3_aa: ASSLSDSNEQF
v_call: TRBV30; clone_size: .; cdr3_aa: AWSGFEPAGFNEQF
v_call: TRBV2; clone_size: .; cdr3_aa: ASSEQSVGGELF
v_call: TRBV28; clone_size: .; cdr3_aa: ASRRARNEQF
v_call: TRBV28; clone_size: .; cdr3_aa: ASRVGQGDNTEAF
v_call: TRBV12-3/TRBV12-4; clone_size: .; cdr3_aa: ASRSGDYNEQF
v_call: TRBV19; clone_size: .; cdr3_aa: ASSIPGVADTQY
v_call: TRBV5-1; clone_size: .; cdr3_aa: ASSLISGSGELF
v_call: TRBV9; clone_size: .; cdr3_aa: ASSVAGVNTGELF